Sequencing of this T cell receptor (beta chain) was carried out in a study of blood T cell repertoires in COVID-19. Study background: Material from acute and convalescent COVID-19 was sourced from the United States, Italy and Spain. PBMCs, B-cell-depleted T cells, or T cells were the source of the cDNA or gDNA that made up the material.

Original analysis: How many nucleated cells were present was estimated from reference gene primer amplification. Libraries were prepared by immunoSEQ multiplex PCR; TCRdb keeps only in-frame clonotypes and omits some of them. The V and J calls and clone size are taken from that table; D and trimming were inferred from the DNA. The sample has 19,000 or so clones, over 75% seen once. V was cut by 5 bases and J by 4 bases, with 10 bases left in between. CDR1 KGHSH and CDR2 LQKENI come from the germline V gene. The CDR3 covers 13 residues. The receptor's source is a man aged 35-49 years with active COVID-19. The sample consisted of peripheral blood. This rearrangement joins TRBV18 to TRBJ2-3, with D perhaps TRBD1 (6 bases). The CDR3: CASSVQGADTQYF. In DNA form, the CDR3 reads TGTGCCAGCTCAGTACAGGGTGCAGATACGCAGTATTTT.